This T cell receptor (beta chain) was obtained from a study of T cells in localized non-small cell lung cancer. Notes on the study in general: Sequence data derive from only one tumor region, so heterogeneity remains possible.

The V gene's germline CDR1 is SGHTA and CDR2 FQGNSA. With V trimmed by 2 bases and J by 3 bases, 7 bases remained unmatched. The CDR3 contains 17 residues. The repertoire was sequenced with immunoSEQ multiplex PCR; TCRdb's copy has only in-frame clones and lacks some. The table shows fewer than 100,000 clones, with 80% to 90% occurring only once. Notes on this clone: Its antigen is unidentified.

The receptor comes from a man aged 35-69 years with stage I squamous cell lung carcinoma. The sample in question was peripheral blood, obtained before any cancer treatment. The chain has TRBV7-2 and TRBJ2-2, with 9 nucleotides matching TRBD2. The CDR3 sequence is CASSLFERGAYTGELFF. The CDR3 DNA sequence: TGTGCCAGCAGCTTATTCGAGCGGGGGGCCTACACCGGGGAGCTGTTTTTT.